Listed below are T cell receptor beta chains from one sample, sequenced in a study of T cell responses to AZD1222 COVID-19 vaccine. Assay used: immunoSEQ multiplex PCR; TCRdb lists only in-frame clones, some missing. The table for this sample gives about 140,000 clones. The sample consisted of peripheral blood. These receptors all come from an adult in good health. CDR3s include the opening cysteine and the closing phenylalanine or tryptophan. The D gene is left open where the match is weak.

cdr3_aa | cdr3_nt | j_call | d_call | v_call
CAISESTQPTYEQYF | TGTGCCATCAGTGAGTCGACGCAACCTACCTACGAGCAGTACTTC | TRBJ2-7 | NA | TRBV10-3
CASSGGFQGGNQPQHF | TGTGCCAGCTCGGGGGGGTTTCAGGGCGGCAATCAGCCCCAGCATTTT | TRBJ1-5 | NA | TRBV7-2
CASSLRGISYNEQFF | TGTGCCAGCAGCTTGCGGGGGATATCCTACAATGAGCAGTTCTTC | TRBJ2-1 | NA | TRBV5-6
CASSVTGTGGRSPLHF | TGCGCCAGCAGCGTAACCGGGACAGGGGGACGGTCACCCCTCCACTTT | TRBJ1-6 | TRBD1 | TRBV5-1
CASSKSGGPREKLFF | TGTGCCAGCAGCAAATCGGGGGGGCCCCGGGAAAAACTGTTTTTT | TRBJ1-4 | NA | TRBV21-1
CASSVGRNYGYTF | TGTGCCAGCAGTGTTGGCAGAAACTATGGCTACACCTTC | TRBJ1-2 | NA | TRBV2
CASSPPGTANSPLHF | TGTGCCAGCAGCCCTCCAGGGACCGCTAATTCACCCCTCCACTTT | TRBJ1-6 | NA | TRBV11-2
CASSSDLGANVLTF | TGTGCCAGCAGTTCGGATTTGGGGGCCAACGTCCTGACTTTC | TRBJ2-6 | NA | TRBV6-2/TRBV6-3
CASSRTGDTYEQYF | TGTGCCAGCTCACGGACAGGAGATACCTACGAGCAGTACTTC | TRBJ2-7 | TRBD1 | TRBV18
CASSYTSQEAEKLFF | TGTGCCAGCAGTTACACCTCACAGGAAGCGGAAAAACTGTTTTTT | TRBJ1-4 | NA | TRBV6-2/TRBV6-3
CASSLVLAGGLRQETQYF | TGTGCCAGCAGCTTAGTCTTAGCGGGGGGCCTAAGACAAGAGACCCAGTACTTC | TRBJ2-5 | TRBD2 | TRBV11-2
CASGRQGDSNQPQHF | TGCGCCAGCGGCCGACAGGGCGACAGCAATCAGCCCCAGCATTTT | TRBJ1-5 | TRBD1 | TRBV10-2
CASSIGGAEGWETQYF | TGTGCCAGTAGTATAGGGGGAGCGGAAGGCTGGGAGACCCAGTACTTC | TRBJ2-5 | NA | TRBV19
CASSLQGAGELFF | TGTGCCAGCAGCTTACAGGGCGCCGGGGAGCTGTTTTTT | TRBJ2-2 | NA | TRBV7-3
CASSQVAGSYEQYF | TGCGCCAGCAGCCAAGTGGCAGGCTCCTACGAGCAGTACTTC | TRBJ2-7 | NA | TRBV4-1
CASSQDLGWTGYSETQYF | TGCGCCAGCAGCCAAGATCTAGGCTGGACAGGGTATTCAGAGACCCAGTACTTC | TRBJ2-5 | TRBD1 | TRBV4-1
CASSPSRARNTEAFF | TGTGCCAGCTCACCGAGTCGGGCGAGGAACACTGAAGCTTTCTTT | TRBJ1-1 | NA | TRBV18
CASSLGWGYEQYF | TGTGCCAGCAGTTTAGGGTGGGGCTACGAGCAGTACTTC | TRBJ2-7 | NA | TRBV28
CASRPTGVLRETQYF | TGTGCCAGCAGACCTACAGGGGTGCTTCGAGAGACCCAGTACTTC | TRBJ2-5 | TRBD1 | TRBV28
CASSQSAASGQFF | TGTGCCAGCAGCCAGTCAGCGGCGAGCGGGCAGTTCTTC | TRBJ2-1 | NA | TRBV3-1/TRBV3-2
CASSVRHLLDNEQFF | TGTGCCAGCAGCGTAAGGCATCTTTTGGACAATGAGCAGTTCTTC | TRBJ2-1 | NA | TRBV9
CASSRDSPNSPLHF | TGTGCCAGCAGTAGGGACAGCCCCAATTCACCCCTCCACTTT | TRBJ1-6 | TRBD1 | TRBV2
CASTSRGLAKNIQYF | TGTGCCAGTACCAGCAGGGGGTTAGCCAAAAACATTCAGTACTTC | TRBJ2-4 | TRBD1 | TRBV19
CASSDGGRVKGYTF | TGTGCCAGCAGTGATGGAGGCAGGGTAAAGGGCTACACCTTC | TRBJ1-2 | NA | TRBV2
CASSDYRGPAYEQYF | TGTGCCAGCAGCGACTACAGGGGGCCGGCATACGAGCAGTACTTC | TRBJ2-7 | TRBD1 | TRBV11-2
CASSQGPVVETQYF | TGTGCCAGCAGCCAAGGTCCGGTCGTTGAGACCCAGTACTTC | TRBJ2-5 | NA | TRBV3-1/TRBV3-2
CASSFTRDEQFF | TGTGCCAGCAGCTTTACCCGGGACGAGCAGTTCTTC | TRBJ2-1 | NA | TRBV7-9